This T cell receptor beta chain was obtained from a study of shared clonotypes between healthy human individuals. Study-level findings and limits: The authors expected sequencing depth to affect clonotype sharing among donors.

As to this clone: Its antigen remains unknown.

Across several immunoSEQ plates, the genomic DNA of each subset was split evenly. Generated by immunoSEQ multiplex PCR, the TCRdb table keeps only in-frame clones and is missing some. The sample yields about 470,000 clones, roughly three quarters seen once. Unsorted samples, those not sorted, used roughly 99 million PBMCs for genomic DNA. The TCR originated in a woman aged 40 to 50 in good health. Some clones in this sample may be carry-over from other donors' samples. Sequencing was carried out using PBMCs.

This CDR3 reads CASSQNWGQANYGYTF. The CDR3 region has the DNA TGCGCCAGCAGCCAAAATTGGGGCCAAGCTAACTATGGCTACACCTTC. This chain joins TRBV4-1 and TRBJ1-2; weak D call: TRBD1 (5 bases). The germline gives CDR1 MGHRA, CDR2 YSYEKL. V was clipped by 2 bases and J by 0 bases, with 13 bases between them. This CDR3 comprises 16 residues.